The 3 T cell receptor beta chains below come from one sample, sequenced in a study of tumor-infiltrating lymphocytes in primary liver carcinoma. RNA isolated from unsorted whole blood supplied the blood RNA, with germline DNA also extracted. The template, approximately 500 ng total RNA, yielded TCR beta cDNA made with a constant-region primer. Investigators got TCR beta libraries out of three nested multiplex PCR rounds, done with slightly modified ARM-PCR. TRBV1-TRBV30 forward primers paired with a C-beta reverse primer were used in the first two PCR rounds, which ran about 11 cycles each. A single record per CDR3 protein comes from TCRdb applying MiXCR to the multiplex PCR reads. The sample includes about 330,000 distinct CDR3 sequences, about 61% of them seen just once. The sequencing sample was made of peripheral blood. The receptor source for this set is a man aged 35 to 55 with primary liver carcinoma and hepatitis B virus infection.

This clonotype was observed at least ten times. J is TRBJ1-5 and V is TRBV6-1; 10 positions match TRBD1. The CDR3 covers 18 residues. Germline CDR1 and CDR2: MNHNS and SASEGT. V lost 7 bases to trimming and J lost 4 bases; unmatched junction nucleotides: 16. Here the CDR3 DNA reads TGTGCCAGCATGCAGTCCGCAGACAGGGGGCTCTGGAATCAGCCCCAGCATTTT. This codes for CASMQSADRGLWNQPQHF.

Details on this clonotype: A much larger clone differs from this one at a single base, so this may be a read error. The chain joins TRBV4-1 to TRBJ2-7; the D call may be TRBD1 or TRBD2 (5 bases each). Germline V CDR1 and CDR2: MGHRA, YSYEKL. Deletions cut 1 base from V and 5 bases from J, with 9 bases between. The CDR3 sequence is 13 residues long. The CDR3 protein is CASSQGGFNEQYF. The CDR3 DNA reads as TGCGCCAGCAGCCAAGGGGGGTTCAACGAGCAGTACTTC.

This clonotype was seen many times. The rearrangement links TRBV10-2 to TRBJ2-1; TRBD1 aligns across 7 bases. Germline V gives CDR1 WSHSY, CDR2 SAAADI. V lost 7 bases and J lost 8; bases outside the gene matches: 11. The length of the CDR3 is 14 residues. The CDR3 here is CASTPLGTVHEQFF. In nucleotides, the CDR3 is TGCGCCAGCACACCTCTAGGGACAGTCCATGAGCAGTTCTTC.